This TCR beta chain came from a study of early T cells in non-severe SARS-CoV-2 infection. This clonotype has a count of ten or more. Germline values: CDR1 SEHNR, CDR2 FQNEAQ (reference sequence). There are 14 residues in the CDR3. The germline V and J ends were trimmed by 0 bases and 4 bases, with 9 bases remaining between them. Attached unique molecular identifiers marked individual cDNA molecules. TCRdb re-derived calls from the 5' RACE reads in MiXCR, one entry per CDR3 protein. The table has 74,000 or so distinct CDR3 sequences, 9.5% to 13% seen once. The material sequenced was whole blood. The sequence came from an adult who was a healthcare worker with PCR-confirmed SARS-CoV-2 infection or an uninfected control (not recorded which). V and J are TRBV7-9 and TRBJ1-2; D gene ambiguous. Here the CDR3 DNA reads TGTGCCAGCAGCTTAGCGTTCCTAGTCTATGGCTACACCTTC. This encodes CASSLAFLVYGYTF. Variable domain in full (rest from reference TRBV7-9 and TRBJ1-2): DTGVSQNPRHKITKRGQNVTFRCDPISEHNRLYWYRQTLGQGPEFLTYFQNEAQLEKSRLLSDRFSAERPKGSFSTLEIQRTEQGDSAMYLCASSLAFLVYGYTFGSGTRLTVV.